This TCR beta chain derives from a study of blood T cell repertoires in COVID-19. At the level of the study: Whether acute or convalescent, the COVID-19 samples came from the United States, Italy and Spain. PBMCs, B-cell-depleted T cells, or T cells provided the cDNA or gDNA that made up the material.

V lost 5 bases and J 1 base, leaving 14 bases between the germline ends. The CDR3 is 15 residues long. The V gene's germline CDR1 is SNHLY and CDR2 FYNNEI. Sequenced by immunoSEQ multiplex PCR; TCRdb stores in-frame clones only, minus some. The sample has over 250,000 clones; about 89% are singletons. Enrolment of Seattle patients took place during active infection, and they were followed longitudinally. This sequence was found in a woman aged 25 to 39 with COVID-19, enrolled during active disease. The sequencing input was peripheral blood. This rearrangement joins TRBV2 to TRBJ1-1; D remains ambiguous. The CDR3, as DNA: TGTGCCAGCAGTCTTTTGAGCTTGCCGAACACTGAAGCTTTCTTT. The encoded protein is CASSLLSLPNTEAFF.